This paragraph covers one TCR beta chain sequence. Its antigen is unknown. Per-base qualities were not stored, and no clone one base away is much larger. In this study, focal radiation therapy paired with CTLA-4 blockade (ipilimumab) was tested in patients who had chemo-refractory metastatic non-small-cell lung cancer. The entry originates in a study of radiotherapy plus CTLA-4 blockade in lung cancer (dated by TCRdb to the late 2010s). For context, the study as a whole: Objective responses occurred in roughly 19% of enrolled patients, and about 30% achieved disease control. Findings and caveats that apply to the study as a whole: Early dynamic changes in blood T cell clones, together with increased serum interferon-beta after radiation, were reported as the strongest predictors of response. After treatment with radiotherapy and ipilimumab, TCR clones that originated in tumors expanded in peripheral blood.

Library creation used the immunoSEQ multiplex PCR assay. The clones in this table, taken by TCRdb from immuneACCESS, are in-frame only. Not every clone is retained; where verified, under half of the shortfall comes from an unresolved V gene, and the cause of the rest is unknown. In this sample the table shows approximately 70,000 clones, approximately 76% of which occur a single time. Of the sample, around a sixth falls within the top ten clones. The source is a human donor with non-small cell lung cancer whose response to radiotherapy plus ipilimumab could not be evaluated. Some clones in this sample may be carry-over from other donors' samples. Sequencing used peripheral blood, obtained from a patient treated with radiotherapy plus ipilimumab.

Read as DNA, the sequence is TGTGCCATCAGTGAGTCGGGACAGATCTATGGCTACACCTTC. It codes for CAISESGQIYGYTF. The sequence links TRBV10-3 to TRBJ1-2; the central 7 bases match TRBD1. CDR1 ENHRY and CDR2 SYGVKD were looked up in the germline V gene. The germline V end is reduced by 0 bases and the J end by 4 bases; junction bases left unmatched: 2. From cysteine to phenylalanine, the CDR3 is 14 amino acids long. The retained sequence is limited to the CDR3, 42 bases, with the frame set at the first base.